The clone carrying this TCR beta chain was counted a few times. Its antigen is not known. The data are from a study of regulatory T cells in long-lasting Graves disease. Study-wide context: Freshly diagnosed Graves' patients had used antithyroid drugs for under 3 months. Notes on the study in general: With 2,500 to 3,500 shared public clonotypes, persistent patients exceeded new patients, who shared about a thousand. Favored usage of TRBV28, TRBJ1-2 and TRBJ2-5 was recorded in persistent disease.

The authors built TCR beta libraries using iRepertoire HTBI primers and Arm-PCR of CDR3 regions. Using its own MiXCR run on the multiplex PCR reads, TCRdb lists one record per CDR3 protein. The repertoire includes roughly 350,000 distinct CDR3 sequences, 15% to 20% of them detected once, and just over 20% sits in the top ten. Noted time point: newly diagnosed GD, antithyroid drugs for less than 3 months. Extracted PBMC RNA gave rise to the TCR library. Trimming took off 0 bases at V and 10 bases at J, with 16 bases between the two ends. CDR1 is MNHEY, CDR2 SVGAGI, per germline. This CDR3 has 16 residues. This same sample was also part of a study on T cells in Graves' hyperthyroidism and ophthalmopathy.

This clonotype originated in a woman aged 18-35 years with Graves disease. Sequences were derived from peripheral blood mononuclear cells (PBMCs), sampled at new diagnosis, from a patient treated with antithyroid drugs. The chain employs TRBV6-5 and TRBJ1-6, with D possibly TRBD1 on 5 matching bases. The DNA for the CDR3 is TGTGCCAGCAGTTACTCGACCCGGGGGAATGGGTCACCCCTCCACTTT. This translates into CASSYSTRGNGSPLHF.